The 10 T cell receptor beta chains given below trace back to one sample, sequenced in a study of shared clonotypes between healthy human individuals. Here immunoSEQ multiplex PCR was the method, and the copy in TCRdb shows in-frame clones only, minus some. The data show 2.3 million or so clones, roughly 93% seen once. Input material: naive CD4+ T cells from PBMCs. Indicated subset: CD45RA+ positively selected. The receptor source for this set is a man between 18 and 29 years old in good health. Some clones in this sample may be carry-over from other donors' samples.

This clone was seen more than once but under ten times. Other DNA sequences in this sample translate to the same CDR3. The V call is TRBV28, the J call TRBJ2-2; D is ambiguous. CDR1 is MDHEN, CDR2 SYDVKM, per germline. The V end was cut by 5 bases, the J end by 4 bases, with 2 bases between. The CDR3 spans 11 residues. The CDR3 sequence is CASSLTGELFF. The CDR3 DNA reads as TGTGCCAGCAGTCTCACCGGGGAGCTGTTTTTT.

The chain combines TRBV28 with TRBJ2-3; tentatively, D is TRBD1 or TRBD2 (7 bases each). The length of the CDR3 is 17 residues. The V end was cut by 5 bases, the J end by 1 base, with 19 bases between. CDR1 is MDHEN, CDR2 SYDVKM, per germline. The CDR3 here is CASSGLGDGQGTDTQYF. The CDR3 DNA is TGTGCCAGCAGTGGACTAGGGGACGGACAGGGCACAGATACGCAGTATTTT. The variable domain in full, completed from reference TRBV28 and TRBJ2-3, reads DVKVTQSSRYLVKRTGEKVFLECVQDMDHENMFWYRQDPGLGLRLIYFSYDVKMKEKGDIPEGYSVSREKKERFSLILESASTNQTSMYLCASSGLGDGQGTDTQYFGPGTRLTVL.

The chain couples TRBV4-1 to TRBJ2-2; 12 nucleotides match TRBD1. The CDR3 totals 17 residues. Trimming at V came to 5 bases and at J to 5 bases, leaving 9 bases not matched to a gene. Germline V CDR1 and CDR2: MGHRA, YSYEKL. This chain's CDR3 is CASSYRGTGGLTGELFF. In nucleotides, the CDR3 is TGCGCCAGCAGCTACAGAGGGACAGGGGGCCTTACCGGGGAGCTGTTTTTT.

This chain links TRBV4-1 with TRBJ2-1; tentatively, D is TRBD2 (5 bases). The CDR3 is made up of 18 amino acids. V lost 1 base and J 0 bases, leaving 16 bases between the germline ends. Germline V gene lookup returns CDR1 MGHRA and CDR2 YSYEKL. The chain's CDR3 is CASSQVGWRAGSYNEQFF. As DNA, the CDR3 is TGCGCCAGCAGCCAAGTTGGGTGGCGGGCCGGCTCCTACAATGAGCAGTTCTTC.

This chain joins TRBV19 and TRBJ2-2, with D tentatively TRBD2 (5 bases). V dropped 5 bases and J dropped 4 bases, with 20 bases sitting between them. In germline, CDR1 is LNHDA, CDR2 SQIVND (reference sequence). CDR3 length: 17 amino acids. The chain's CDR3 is CASSPIPPGRATGELFF. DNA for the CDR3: TGTGCCAGTAGTCCAATCCCCCCGGGGAGAGCCACCGGGGAGCTGTTTTTT.

CDR3 region: CASSLRDLGRYTF. The CDR3, as DNA: TGTGCCAGCAGTTTAAGGGACCTGGGTCGCTACACCTTC. V usage is TRBV28 and J usage is TRBJ1-2; a possible D gene is TRBD1 (5 bases). Germline lookup yields CDR1 MDHEN and CDR2 SYDVKM. V was cut by 2 bases and J by 9 bases, with 13 bases left in between. CDR3 size: 13 residues.

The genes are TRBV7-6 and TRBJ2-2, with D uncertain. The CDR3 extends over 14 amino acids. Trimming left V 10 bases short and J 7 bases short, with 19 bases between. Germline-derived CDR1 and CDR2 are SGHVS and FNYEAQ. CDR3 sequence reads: CATIKIEDNGELFF. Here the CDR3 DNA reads TGTGCCACCATAAAAATTGAGGATAACGGGGAGCTGTTTTTT. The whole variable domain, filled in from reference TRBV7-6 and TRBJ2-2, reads GAGVSQSPRYKVTKRGQDVALRCDPISGHVSLYWYRQALGQGPEFLTYFNYEAQQDKSGLPNDRFSAERPEGSISTLTIQRTEQRDSAMYRCATIKIEDNGELFFGEGSRLTVL.

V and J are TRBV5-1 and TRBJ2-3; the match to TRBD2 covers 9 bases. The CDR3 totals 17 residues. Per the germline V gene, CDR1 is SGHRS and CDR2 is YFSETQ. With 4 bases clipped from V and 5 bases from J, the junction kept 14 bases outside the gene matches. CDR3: CASSPPWAGGPGDTQYF. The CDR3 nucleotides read TGCGCCAGCAGCCCCCCCTGGGCGGGAGGGCCCGGAGATACGCAGTATTTT. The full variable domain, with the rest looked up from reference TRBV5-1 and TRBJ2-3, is KAGVTQTPRYLIKTRGQQVTLSCSPISGHRSVSWYQQTPGQGLQFLFEYFSETQRNKGNFPGRFSGRQFSNSRSEMNVSTLELGDSALYLCASSPPWAGGPGDTQYFGPGTRLTVL.

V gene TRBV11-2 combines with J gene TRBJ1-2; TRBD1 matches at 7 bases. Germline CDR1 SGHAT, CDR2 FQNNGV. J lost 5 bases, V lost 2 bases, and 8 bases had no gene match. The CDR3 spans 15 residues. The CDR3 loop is CASSLKRGLGYGYTF. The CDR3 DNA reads TGTGCCAGCAGCTTAAAAAGGGGGCTAGGATATGGCTACACCTTC.

CDR3 sequence: CASSPFGLAGEEETQYF. Written as DNA, the CDR3 is TGTGCCAGCAGTCCCTTCGGACTAGCGGGAGAAGAGGAGACCCAGTACTTC. J is TRBJ2-5 and V is TRBV27, with TRBD2 matching 13 bases. The V gene's germline CDR1 is MNHEY and CDR2 SMNVEV (reference sequence). The ends lost 5 bases at V and 5 bases at J; junction bases unmatched: 11. This CDR3 spans 17 amino acids.